This T cell receptor (beta chain) was identified during a study of vaccination and CD4 T cells after COVID-19. On the study more broadly: Sampling post-COVID took place a median approximately 100 days after diagnosis (range 35 to 161).

Notes on the study in general: Spike mono-reactivity was found in 304 of the 307 vaccine-specific clones identified in convalescent patients.

Treatment given: roughly 11-day PBMC culture with coronavirus spike peptide pools or control peptides (ViraFEST assay). Peptide-pool expansion of antigen-specific T cells preceded TCR sequencing in ViraFEST. The CDR3 contains 12 residues. CDR1 is GTSNPN and CDR2 is SVGIG in the germline V gene (reference sequence). J was trimmed by 9 bases and V by 3 bases; bases with no gene match: 8. Note on this clonotype: Its antigen is unidentified.

Sequencing of DNA taken from cultured CD4+ T cells relied on the Oncomine TCR Beta short-read assay. In TCRdb, the PCR reads were re-called with MiXCR into one record per CDR3 protein. The sample contains around 20,000 distinct CDR3 sequences, 45% to 50% of which appear only once. The material sequenced was cultured CD4+ T cells from blood. This clonotype originated in a human donor with COVID-19. J is TRBJ2-7 and V is TRBV30; 7 nucleotides align to TRBD1. In DNA form, the CDR3 reads TGTGCCTGGAGGGAAGGACAGGCCGGGCAGTACTTC. Its protein is CAWREGQAGQYF.